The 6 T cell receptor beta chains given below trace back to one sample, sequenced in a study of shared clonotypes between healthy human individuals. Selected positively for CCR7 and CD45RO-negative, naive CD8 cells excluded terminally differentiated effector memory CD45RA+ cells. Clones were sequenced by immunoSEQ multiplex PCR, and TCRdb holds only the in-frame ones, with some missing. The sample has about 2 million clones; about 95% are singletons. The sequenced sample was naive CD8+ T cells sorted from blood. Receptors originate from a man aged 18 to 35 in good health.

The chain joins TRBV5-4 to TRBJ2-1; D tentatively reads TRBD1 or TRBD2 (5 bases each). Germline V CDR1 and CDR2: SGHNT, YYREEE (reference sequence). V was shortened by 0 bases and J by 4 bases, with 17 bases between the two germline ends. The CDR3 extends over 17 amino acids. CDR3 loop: CASSLALLVGVYNEQFF. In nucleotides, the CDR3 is TGTGCCAGCAGCTTGGCCCTTTTGGTGGGGGTATACAATGAGCAGTTCTTC.

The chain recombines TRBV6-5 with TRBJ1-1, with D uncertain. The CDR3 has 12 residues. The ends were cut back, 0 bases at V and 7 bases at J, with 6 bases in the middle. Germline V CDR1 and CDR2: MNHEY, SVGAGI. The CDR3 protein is CASSYSGHEAFF. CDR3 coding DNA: TGTGCCAGCAGTTACTCAGGTCATGAAGCTTTCTTT.

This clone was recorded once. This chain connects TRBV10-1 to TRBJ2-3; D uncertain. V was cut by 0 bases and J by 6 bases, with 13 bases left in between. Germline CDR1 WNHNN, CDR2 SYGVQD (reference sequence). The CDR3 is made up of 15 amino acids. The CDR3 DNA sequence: TGCGCCAGCAGTGAGTCTTGGGCCTCCCTGGATACGCAGTATTTT. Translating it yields CASSESWASLDTQYF.

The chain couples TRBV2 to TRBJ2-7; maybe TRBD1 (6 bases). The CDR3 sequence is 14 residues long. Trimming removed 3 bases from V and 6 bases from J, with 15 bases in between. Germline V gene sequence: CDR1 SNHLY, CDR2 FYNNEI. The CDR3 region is CASSDPAGVLEQYF. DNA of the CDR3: TGTGCCAGCAGTGACCCAGCAGGGGTCCTCGAGCAGTACTTC. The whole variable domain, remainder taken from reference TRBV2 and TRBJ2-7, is EPEVTQTPSHQVTQMGQEVILRCVPISNHLYFYWYRQILGQKVEFLVSFYNNEISEKSEIFDDQFSVERPDGSNFTLKIRSTKLEDSAMYFCASSDPAGVLEQYFGPGTRLTVT.

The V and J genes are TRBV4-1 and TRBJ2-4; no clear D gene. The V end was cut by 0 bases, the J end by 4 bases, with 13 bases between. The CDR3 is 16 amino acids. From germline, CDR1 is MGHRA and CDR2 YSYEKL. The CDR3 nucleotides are TGCGCCAGCAGCCAAGACCCCCCCCCGGATAAAAACATTCAGTACTTC. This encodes CASSQDPPPDKNIQYF.

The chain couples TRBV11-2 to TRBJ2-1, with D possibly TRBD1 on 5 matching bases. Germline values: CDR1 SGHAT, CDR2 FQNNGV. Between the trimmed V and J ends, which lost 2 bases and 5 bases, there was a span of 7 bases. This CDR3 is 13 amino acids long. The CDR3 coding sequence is TGTGCCAGCAGCTTACCAGGGCACAATGAGCAGTTCTTC. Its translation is CASSLPGHNEQFF.